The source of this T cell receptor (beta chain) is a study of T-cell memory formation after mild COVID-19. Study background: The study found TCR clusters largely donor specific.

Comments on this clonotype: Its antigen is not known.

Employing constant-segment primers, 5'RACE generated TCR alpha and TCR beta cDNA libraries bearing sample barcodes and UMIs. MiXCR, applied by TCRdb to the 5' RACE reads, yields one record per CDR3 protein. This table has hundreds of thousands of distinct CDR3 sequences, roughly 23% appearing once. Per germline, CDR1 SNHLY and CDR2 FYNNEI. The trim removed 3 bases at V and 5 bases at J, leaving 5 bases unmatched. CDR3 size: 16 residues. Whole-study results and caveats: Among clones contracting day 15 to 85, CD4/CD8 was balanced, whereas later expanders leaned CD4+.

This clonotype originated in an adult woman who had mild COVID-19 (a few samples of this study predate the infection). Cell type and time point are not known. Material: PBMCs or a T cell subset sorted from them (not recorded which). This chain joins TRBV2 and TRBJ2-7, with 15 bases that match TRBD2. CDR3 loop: CASSDPGLAGGHEQYF. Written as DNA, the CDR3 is TGTGCCAGCAGTGATCCGGGACTAGCGGGAGGCCACGAGCAGTACTTC. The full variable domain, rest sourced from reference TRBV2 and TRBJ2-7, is EPEVTQTPSHQVTQMGQEVILRCVPISNHLYFYWYRQILGQKVEFLVSFYNNEISEKSEIFDDQFSVERPDGSNFTLKIRSTKLEDSAMYFCASSDPGLAGGHEQYFGPGTRLTVT.